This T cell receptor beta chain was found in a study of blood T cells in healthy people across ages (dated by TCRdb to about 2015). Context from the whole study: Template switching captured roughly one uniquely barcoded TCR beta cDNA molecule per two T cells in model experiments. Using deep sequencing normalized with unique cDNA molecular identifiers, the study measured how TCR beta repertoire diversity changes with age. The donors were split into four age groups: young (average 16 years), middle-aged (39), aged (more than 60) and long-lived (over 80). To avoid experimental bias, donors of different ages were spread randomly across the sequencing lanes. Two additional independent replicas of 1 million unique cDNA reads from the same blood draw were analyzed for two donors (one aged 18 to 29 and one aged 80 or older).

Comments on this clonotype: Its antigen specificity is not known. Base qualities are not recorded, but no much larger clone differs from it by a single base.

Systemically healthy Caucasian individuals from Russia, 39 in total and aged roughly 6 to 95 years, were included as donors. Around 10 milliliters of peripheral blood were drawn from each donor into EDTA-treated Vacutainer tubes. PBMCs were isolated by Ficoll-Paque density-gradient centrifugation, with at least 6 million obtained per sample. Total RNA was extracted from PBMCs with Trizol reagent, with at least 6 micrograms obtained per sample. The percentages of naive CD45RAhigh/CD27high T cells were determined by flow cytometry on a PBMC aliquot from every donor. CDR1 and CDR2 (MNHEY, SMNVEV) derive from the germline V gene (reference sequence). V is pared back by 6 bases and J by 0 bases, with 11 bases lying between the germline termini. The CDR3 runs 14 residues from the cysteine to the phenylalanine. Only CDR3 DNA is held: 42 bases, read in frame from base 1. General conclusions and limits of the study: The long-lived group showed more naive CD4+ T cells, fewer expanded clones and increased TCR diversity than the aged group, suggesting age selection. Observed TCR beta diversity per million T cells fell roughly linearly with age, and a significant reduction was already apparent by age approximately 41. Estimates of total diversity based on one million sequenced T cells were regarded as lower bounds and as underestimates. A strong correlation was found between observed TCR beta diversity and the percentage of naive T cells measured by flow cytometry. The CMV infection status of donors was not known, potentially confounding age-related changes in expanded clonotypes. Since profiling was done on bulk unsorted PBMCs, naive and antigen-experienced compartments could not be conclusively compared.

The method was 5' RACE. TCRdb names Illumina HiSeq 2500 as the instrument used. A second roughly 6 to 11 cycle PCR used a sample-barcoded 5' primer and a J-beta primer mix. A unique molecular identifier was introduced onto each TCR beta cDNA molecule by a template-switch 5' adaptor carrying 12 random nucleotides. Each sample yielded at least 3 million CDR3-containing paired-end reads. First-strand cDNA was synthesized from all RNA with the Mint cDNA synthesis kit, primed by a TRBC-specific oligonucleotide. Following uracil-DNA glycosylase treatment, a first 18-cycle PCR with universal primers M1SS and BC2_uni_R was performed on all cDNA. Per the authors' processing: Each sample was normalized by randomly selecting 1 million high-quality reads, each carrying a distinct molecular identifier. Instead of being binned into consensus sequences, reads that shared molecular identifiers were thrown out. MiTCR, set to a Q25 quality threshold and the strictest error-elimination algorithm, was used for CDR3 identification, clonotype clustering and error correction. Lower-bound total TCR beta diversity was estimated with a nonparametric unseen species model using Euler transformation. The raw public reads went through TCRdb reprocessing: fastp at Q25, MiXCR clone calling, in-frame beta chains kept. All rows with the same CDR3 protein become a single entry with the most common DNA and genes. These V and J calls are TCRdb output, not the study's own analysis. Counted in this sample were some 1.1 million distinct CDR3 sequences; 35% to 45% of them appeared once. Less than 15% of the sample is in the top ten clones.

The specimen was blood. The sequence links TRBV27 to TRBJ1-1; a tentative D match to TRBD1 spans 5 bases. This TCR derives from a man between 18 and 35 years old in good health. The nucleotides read TGTGCCAGCAGGGAGGGGTACATGAACACTGAAGCTTTCTTT. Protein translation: CASREGYMNTEAFF.